This T cell receptor beta chain appears in the sequencing data of a study of blood T cells in healthy people across ages (dated by TCRdb to about 2015). About the full investigation: In model experiments, roughly one uniquely barcoded TCR beta cDNA molecule per two T cells was captured by template switching. The study measured age-related changes in TCR beta repertoire diversity using deep sequencing normalized with unique cDNA molecular identifiers. The study analyzed two additional independent replicas of 1 million unique cDNA reads from the same blood draw for two donors, one aged 18 to 30 and one aged 80 or older. To avoid experimental bias, donors of different ages were randomly spread across the sequencing lanes. Donors were grouped into four age groups: young (average roughly 15 years), middle-aged (around 39), aged (approximately 67) and long-lived (about 90). What the study reported, not specific to this receptor: Conclusive comparison of naive and antigen-experienced compartments was prevented by the profiling of bulk unsorted PBMCs. Estimates of total diversity based on one million sequenced T cells were regarded as lower bounds and as underestimates. As age increased, observed TCR beta diversity per million T cells dropped in a roughly linear way, and a significant reduction was already evident by age 40. Because donor CMV infection status was unknown, age-related changes in expanded clonotypes were potentially confounded. Observed TCR beta diversity correlated strongly with the percentage of naive T cells measured by flow cytometry. Compared with the aged group, the long-lived group had more naive CD4+ T cells, fewer expanded clones and increased TCR diversity, suggesting age selection.

Donors were 40 or so systemically healthy Caucasian individuals from Russia aged roughly 6 to 90 years. About 9.6 milliliters of peripheral blood were collected from each donor into EDTA-treated Vacutainer tubes. PBMCs were isolated by Ficoll-Paque density-gradient centrifugation, with at least 6.5 million obtained per sample. Total RNA, at least 6 micrograms per sample, was extracted from PBMCs with Trizol reagent. For every donor, flow cytometry on a PBMC aliquot measured the percentage of naive CD45RAhigh/CD27high T cells. CDR1 and CDR2, looked up from the germline V gene, are SQVTM and ANQGSEA. The CDR3 has 14 amino acids, counting the end cysteine and phenylalanine. Only the CDR3 portion is preserved as DNA: 42 bases, with reading frame beginning at the first base. V was cut back by 4 bases and J by 6 bases, leaving a gap of 16 bases between them. Receptor amplification or capture employed 5' RACE. TCRdb names Illumina HiSeq 2500 as the instrument used. A second PCR of about 7 to 12 cycles was run with a J-beta primer mix and a sample-barcoded 5' primer. Each TCR beta cDNA molecule received a unique molecular identifier from a template-switch 5' adaptor carrying 12 random nucleotides. At least 3 million CDR3-containing paired-end reads were obtained from each sample. All of the RNA was converted into first-strand cDNA using the Mint cDNA synthesis kit, with a TRBC-specific oligonucleotide serving as the primer. All cDNA was treated with uracil-DNA glycosylase and then went through a first 18-cycle PCR with the universal primers M1SS and BC2_uni_R. The authors processed their data as follows. Normalization of each sample was performed by random selection of 1 million high-quality reads, each carrying a distinct molecular identifier. Instead of being binned into consensus sequences, reads with shared molecular identifiers were discarded. MiTCR, run with a Q25 quality threshold and the strictest error-elimination algorithm, handled CDR3 identification, clonotype clustering and error correction. A nonparametric unseen species model with Euler transformation was used to estimate lower-bound total TCR beta diversity. The raw public data were reprocessed by TCRdb itself: fastp quality trimming at Q25, MiXCR clonotype calling, in-frame beta chains only. A single entry per CDR3 protein holds the most common genes and DNA from its merged rows. The authors' filters were not applied to this entry. This sample lists about 2 million distinct CDR3 sequences; around half were detected once. The biggest ten clones account for 2.1% of the sample.

As to this clonotype: The antigen it binds to is not known. No qualities accompany the bases; no much larger clone lies one base away.

The sample consisted of blood. The chain is encoded by TRBV29-1 joined to TRBJ2-4; a tentative D call is TRBD2 (7 bases match). The receptor comes from a woman in her 40s in good health. CDR3 protein: CSVVGGAGRNIQYF. In nucleotide form, the sequence is TGCAGCGTTGTAGGGGGGGCTGGTAGAAACATTCAGTACTTC. When the CDR3 is completed using the reference TRBV29-1 and TRBJ2-4 genes on either side, the full variable domain is SAVISQKPSRDICQRGTSLTIQCQVDSQVTMMFWYRQQPGQSLTLIATANQGSEATYESGFVIDKFPISRPNLTFSTLTVSNMSPEDSSIYLCSVVGGAGRNIQYFGAGTRLSVL.